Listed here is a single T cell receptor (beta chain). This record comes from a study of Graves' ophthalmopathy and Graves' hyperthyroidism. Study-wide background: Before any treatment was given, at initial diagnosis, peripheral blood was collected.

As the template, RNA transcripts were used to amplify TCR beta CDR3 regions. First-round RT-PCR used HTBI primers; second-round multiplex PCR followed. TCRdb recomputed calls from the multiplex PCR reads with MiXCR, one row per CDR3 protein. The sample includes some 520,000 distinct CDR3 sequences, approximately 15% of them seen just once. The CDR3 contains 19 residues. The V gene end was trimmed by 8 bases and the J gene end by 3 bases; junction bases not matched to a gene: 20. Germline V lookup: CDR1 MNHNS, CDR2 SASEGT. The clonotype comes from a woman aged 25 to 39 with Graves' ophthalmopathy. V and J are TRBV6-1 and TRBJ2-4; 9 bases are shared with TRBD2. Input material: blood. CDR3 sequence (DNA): TGTGCCAGCGTGGCCCCACCCTTAGCGGGGGCCTCGGGCAAAAACATTCAGTACTTC. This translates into CASVAPPLAGASGKNIQYF.